There are a few counts of the clone carrying this T cell receptor (beta chain). The RNA, roughly 0.45 to 1 ug, was put through reverse transcription using random hexamers. In TCRdb, the immunoSEQ multiplex PCR reads were re-called with MiXCR into one record per CDR3 protein. The sample shows 300,000 to 350,000 distinct CDR3 sequences, about 91% of them seen only once. The CDR3 spans 14 residues. Germline V gives CDR1 SGHRS, CDR2 YFSETQ. V was pared by 2 bases and J by 2 bases, with 3 bases of the junction left unmatched. TEMRA cells were FACS-enriched, unlike CD8+ and CD4+ T cells, which were negatively isolated. This sample is drawn from a study of CD8 T cells in Susac syndrome.

The chain joins TRBV5-1 to TRBJ2-7; 8 positions agree with TRBD1. This clonotype originated in a human donor with multiple sclerosis. Sequencing was carried out using CD4+ T cells from PBMCs. For the CDR3, the DNA is TGCGCCAGCAGCTTCCGGGACAGGACCTACGAGCAGTACTTC. Protein product: CASSFRDRTYEQYF. The variable domain in full, completed from reference TRBV5-1 and TRBJ2-7, reads KAGVTQTPRYLIKTRGQQVTLSCSPISGHRSVSWYQQTPGQGLQFLFEYFSETQRNKGNFPGRFSGRQFSNSRSEMNVSTLELGDSALYLCASSFRDRTYEQYFGPGTRLTVT.